The clone carrying this T cell receptor (beta chain) was seen more than once but under ten times. Its matching antigen is unknown. Making use of molecular barcodes, quantitative 5'-RACE generated TCR beta libraries. TCRdb itself ran the 5' RACE reads through MiXCR, one entry per CDR3 protein. The table has roughly 220,000 distinct CDR3 sequences, under 12% seen once. This sample stems from a study of CD8 T cells in ankylosing spondylitis. Study conclusions and caveats: One TCR beta motif, made up of under ten highly homologous variants, appeared characteristic of ankylosing spondylitis blood.

Germline trimming cut 0 bases from V and 2 bases from J; bases unmatched to any gene: 5. This CDR3 comprises 16 residues. Germline V gives CDR1 SGHRS, CDR2 YFSETQ. Sample: blood, either unsorted or a sorted T cell fraction (not recorded which). The TCR sequence derives from a male donor with ankylosing spondylitis or in good health (not recorded which). This chain uses TRBV5-1 with TRBJ2-3; 8 nucleotides agree with TRBD2. The CDR3 is CASSLEAGGPTDTQYF. The CDR3 region has the DNA TGCGCCAGCAGCTTGGAGGCGGGGGGCCCCACAGATACGCAGTATTTT.